The clone carrying this TCR beta chain came up many times. Antigen: not known. Time point specified: persistent/refractory GD, antithyroid drugs over 5 years with positive TRAb. TCR sequences were obtained from RNA taken from PBMCs. The data were taken from a study of regulatory T cells in long-lasting Graves disease. Study-level results: Persistent disease preferred TRBV28, TRBJ1-2 and TRBJ2-5. The TCR repertoire of persistent Graves' patients was less diverse than that of newly diagnosed ones.

Construction of the TCR beta libraries employed iRepertoire HTBI primers in conjunction with Arm-PCR of CDR3 regions. TCRdb reanalysed the multiplex PCR reads using MiXCR and keeps one entry per CDR3 protein. The profile covers 350,000 to 450,000 distinct CDR3 sequences, with 20% to 25% appearing a single time and roughly 20% taken by the ten largest. The germline gives CDR1 MRHNA, CDR2 SNTAGT. V lost 3 bases and J 6 bases, leaving 9 bases between the germline ends. The CDR3 loop spans 13 amino acids. This sequence joins TRBV6-4 and TRBJ1-5; D call uncertain. The clonotype comes from a female donor with Graves disease. The starting material was peripheral blood mononuclear cells (PBMCs), obtained when the disease was refractory, from a patient treated with antithyroid drugs. CDR3 sequence: CASSDQDGQPQHF. In DNA, the CDR3 is TGTGCCAGCAGTGATCAGGATGGTCAGCCCCAGCATTTT.